This is a list of T cell receptor beta chains from one sample in a study of response to subunit inactivated influenza vaccine. One entry per CDR3 protein, called by TCRdb with MiXCR from the RT-PCR reads. The repertoire includes 450,000 to 600,000 distinct CDR3 sequences, 16% of them detected once, and 3% to 3.5% sits in the top ten. The source was CD4+ T cells sorted from PBMCs, collected roughly 24 months after vaccination. These receptors were obtained from a man aged 50 to 69 who received an inactivated influenza vaccine. Each CDR3 is given with its conserved first and last residue. D genes are given only for firm matches. Clone size is shown for a subset of rows, as once, few, many or a class of expanded clone.

d_gene	len	j_gene	v_gene	abundance	CDR3nt	CDR3aa
NA	14	TRBJ2-5	TRBV7-9	few	TGTGCCAGCAGCGAAAAACTGTACCAAGAGACCCAGTACTTC	CASSEKLYQETQYF
NA	14	TRBJ2-6	TRBV12-3/TRBV12-4	few	TGTGCCAGCAGTTCCGTCGGTGGGGCCAACGTCCTGACTTTC	CASSSVGGANVLTF
TRBD1	13	TRBJ1-1	TRBV6-6	NA	TGTGCCATTCGTGGGACAGGGGGCACAGAAGCTTTCTTT	CAIRGTGGTEAFF
TRBD2	15	TRBJ2-2	TRBV20-1	few	TGCAGTGCTCACCTAAGCGGGAGGTACACCGGGGAGCTGTTTTTT	CSAHLSGRYTGELFF
NA	12	TRBJ2-3	TRBV24-1	many	TGTGCCACCAGTGCCGAAACAGATACGCAGTATTTT	CATSAETDTQYF
TRBD1	14	TRBJ1-2	TRBV12-3/TRBV12-4	few	TGTGCCAGCAGAGAAACAGGGGCGGCGGGGGGCTACACCTTC	CASRETGAAGGYTF
TRBD2	15	TRBJ2-1	TRBV20-1	NA	TGCAGTGCTAGAGGGACTAGCGGGTTGAACAATGAGCAGTTCTTC	CSARGTSGLNNEQFF
NA	13	TRBJ2-5	TRBV20-1	medium-sized	TGCAGTGCTAGCGAATCGGGGACCAAGACCCAGTACTTC	CSASESGTKTQYF
TRBD2	15	TRBJ2-5	TRBV7-3	few	TGTGCCAGCAGCAAGGGACTAGCGGGCTTGGAGACCCAGTACTTC	CASSKGLAGLETQYF
NA	14	TRBJ2-5	TRBV2	few	TGTGCCAGCAGTGCTCTGTTCAGTCAAGAGACCCAGTACTTC	CASSALFSQETQYF
TRBD2	15	TRBJ2-2	TRBV15	few	TGTGCCACCAGCCCGCGGACTAGCGGCGCCGGGGAGCTGTTTTTT	CATSPRTSGAGELFF
TRBD1	14	TRBJ1-2	TRBV5-1	NA	TGCGCCAGCAGCTTGGGATGGACAGGATATGGCTACACCTTC	CASSLGWTGYGYTF
NA	17	TRBJ1-1	TRBV5-1	NA	TGCGCCAGCAGCTTGGGTGGTGGGGAGAGGCGGAACACTGAAGCTTTCTTT	CASSLGGGERRNTEAFF
NA	16	TRBJ1-3	TRBV5-1	NA	TGCGCCAGCAGCTTGGCAGGGGTCCGCTCTGGAAACACCATATATTTT	CASSLAGVRSGNTIYF
NA	15	TRBJ2-5	TRBV10-3	few	TGTGCCATCAGTAGGGCTATCGGCGGGGTTGGGACCCAGTACTTC	CAISRAIGGVGTQYF
TRBD2	15	TRBJ2-1	TRBV20-1	NA	TGCAGTGCTGTTCGAGCGGGAGGGGAATACAATGAGCAGTTCTTC	CSAVRAGGEYNEQFF
TRBD2	18	TRBJ2-7	TRBV28	NA	TGTGCCAGCAGTTTATGGGTTTGGGGCGGGGGGCTCTCCTACGAGCAGTACTTC	CASSLWVWGGGLSYEQYF
NA	11	TRBJ2-3	TRBV29-1	many	TGCAGCGTTAGAGGCTCGAATACGCAGTATTTT	CSVRGSNTQYF
TRBD1	15	TRBJ2-7	TRBV5-4	few	TGTGCCAGCAGCTCTTCAGGGGGCTCGCCCTACGAGCAGTACTTC	CASSSSGGSPYEQYF
NA	13	TRBJ1-1	TRBV10-3	NA	TGTGCCAGCAACCCCGGGGGGAACACTGAAGCTTTCTTT	CASNPGGNTEAFF
TRBD2	15	TRBJ2-5	TRBV3-1	NA	TGTGCCAGCACCCCTCAAGCGGGGGTCCCAGAGACCCAGTACTTC	CASTPQAGVPETQYF
NA	19	TRBJ2-4	TRBV4-2	NA	TGTGCCAGCAGCCAAGATTCCGGACTTACGTTCGGGGGCAAAAACATTCAGTACTTC	CASSQDSGLTFGGKNIQYF
NA	13	TRBJ2-1	TRBV12-3/TRBV12-4	NA	TGTGCCAGCAGTCCATTTAGAAACAATGAGCAGTTCTTC	CASSPFRNNEQFF
NA	14	TRBJ1-6	TRBV12-3/TRBV12-4	few	TGTGCCAGCGGTCAAGGGACTTCGAATTCACCCCTCCACTTT	CASGQGTSNSPLHF
NA	13	TRBJ2-1	TRBV5-1	NA	TGCGCCAGCTCCGGGGGCCACTACAATGAGCAGTTCTTC	CASSGGHYNEQFF
NA	16	TRBJ2-3	TRBV5-1	NA	TGCGCCAGCAGCCTCGGGGTTTATAAAGGCACAGATACGCAGTATTTT	CASSLGVYKGTDTQYF
TRBD1	14	TRBJ1-1	TRBV7-9	NA	TGTGCCAGCAGCTCTTCCAGGGGGCTCACTGAAGCTTTCTTT	CASSSSRGLTEAFF
NA	15	TRBJ2-5	TRBV6-5	NA	TGTGCCAGCAGTTACGCCGGGGTTGGAGTAGAGACCCAGTACTTC	CASSYAGVGVETQYF
TRBD1	15	TRBJ2-7	TRBV12-3/TRBV12-4	NA	TGTGCCAGCAGTACACGGACAGGGGGCCTGGAGGAGCAGTACTTC	CASSTRTGGLEEQYF
TRBD2	15	TRBJ2-2	TRBV28	few	TGTGCCAGCAGTCTTTGGCGGGGGGCCGCCGGGGAGCTGTTTTTT	CASSLWRGAAGELFF
NA	13	TRBJ2-5	TRBV4-1	few	TGCGCCAGCAGCCAAGATCTAAAAGAGACCCAGTACTTC	CASSQDLKETQYF
NA	14	TRBJ2-3	TRBV5-1	many	TGCGCCAGCAGCTTGGCCCAGGGGAGGGATACGCAGTATTTT	CASSLAQGRDTQYF
NA	15	TRBJ2-2	TRBV12-3/TRBV12-4	few	TGTGCCAGCAGGAAGACTAGACCGAACACCGGGGAGCTGTTTTTT	CASRKTRPNTGELFF
TRBD2	12	TRBJ2-7	TRBV6-5	few	TGTGCCAGCCGGGGGGTGACCTACGAGCAGTACTTC	CASRGVTYEQYF
TRBD2	18	TRBJ2-3	TRBV3-1	few	TGTGCCAGCAGCCCATATAGGGGACTAGCGGGTTTCACAGATACGCAGTATTTT	CASSPYRGLAGFTDTQYF
NA	13	TRBJ2-2	TRBV10-2	few	TGCGCCAGCACGAGGGTGAACACCGGGGAGCTGTTTTTT	CASTRVNTGELFF
TRBD2	14	TRBJ2-2	TRBV24-1	NA	TGTGCCACCCGAGGGACTAGCTTCACCGGGGAGCTGTTTTTT	CATRGTSFTGELFF
NA	15	TRBJ1-4	TRBV7-9	NA	TGTGCCAGCAGCCCATTCGATCTAAAAAATGAAAAACTGTTTTTT	CASSPFDLKNEKLFF
TRBD1	19	TRBJ2-1	TRBV5-1	many	TGCGCCAGCAGCTCGTTACCTCCGGGACAGGGTTTCGAGGCAAATGAGCAGTTCTTC	CASSSLPPGQGFEANEQFF
NA	13	TRBJ2-7	TRBV7-9	many	TGTGCCAGCAGCTTAGGCAGGCTCTACGAGCAGTACTTC	CASSLGRLYEQYF
NA	13	TRBJ2-3	TRBV4-1	NA	TGCGCCAGCAGCCCGACCCACGGCGGTACGCAGTATTTT	CASSPTHGGTQYF
NA	15	TRBJ2-1	TRBV12-3/TRBV12-4	many	TGTGCCAGCAGTTTAAGAACAGGGATCTACAATGAGCAGTTCTTC	CASSLRTGIYNEQFF
NA	16	TRBJ2-3	TRBV12-3/TRBV12-4	many	TGTGCCAGCAGTTTCGGGTCCACCTTGTACACAGATACGCAGTATTTT	CASSFGSTLYTDTQYF
NA	13	TRBJ2-5	TRBV20-1	NA	TGCAGTGCTACTACGACAGTCCGGGAGACCCAGTACTTC	CSATTTVRETQYF
NA	19	TRBJ2-4	TRBV11-2	few	TGTGCCAGCAGCCATGGCGTGGGTTCAACCAGGTCGGCCAAAAACATTCAGTACTTC	CASSHGVGSTRSAKNIQYF
NA	16	TRBJ2-7	TRBV5-5	few	TGTGCCAGCAGCTCGGTTTCTATGACCGGGGGATACGAGCAGTACTTC	CASSSVSMTGGYEQYF
TRBD2	13	TRBJ2-5	TRBV20-1	NA	TGCAGTGCTACTAAGACTAGCCCAGAGACCCAGTACTTC	CSATKTSPETQYF
NA	14	TRBJ2-3	TRBV20-1	NA	TGCAGTGCTAGTGGCGGGCACAGCACAGATACGCAGTATTTT	CSASGGHSTDTQYF
NA	13	TRBJ1-4	TRBV30	many	TGTGCCTGGAGTCGGCTTGTAGGGCAAAAACTGTTTTTT	CAWSRLVGQKLFF
TRBD1	13	TRBJ2-1	TRBV29-1	NA	TGCAGCGTTGATTTGCAGGGGGATTTGTGGCAGTTCTTC	CSVDLQGDLWQFF
TRBD2	11	TRBJ2-3	TRBV30	NA	TGTGCTGCGGGAGTAACAGATACGCAGTATTTT	CAAGVTDTQYF
TRBD2	16	TRBJ2-1	TRBV6-4	NA	TGTGCCAGCAGCCCGACTGTCAGCGGGAGGCGGCATGAGCAGTTCTTC	CASSPTVSGRRHEQFF
NA	14	TRBJ2-3	TRBV7-9	few	TGTGCCAATACCCGGCTGGCCCGCACAGATACGCAGTATTTT	CANTRLARTDTQYF
NA	18	TRBJ2-1	TRBV10-3	NA	TGTGCCATCAGTGAGTCGAGCCGCTTGGGAGGTTCCTACAATGAGCAGTTCTTC	CAISESSRLGGSYNEQFF